This TCR beta chain was sequenced in a study of T cell responses to AZD1222 COVID-19 vaccine. Overall study results and limits: Spike-specific TCR depth and breadth grew after two AZD1222 doses. Mapped onto spike, vaccine-associated CD4 TCRs spanned it and were dominant at 160-218 and 743-854. Donors in the cohort were predominantly white British and more often female, and clonal diversity was possibly underestimated.

The ends were cut back, 3 bases at V and 8 bases at J, with 13 bases in the middle. Looked up from germline, CDR1 is MDHEN and CDR2 is SYDVKM. This CDR3 spans 13 amino acids. Concerning this clone: Its specificity is unknown.

Method: immunoSEQ multiplex PCR; TCRdb's copy keeps in-frame clones and lacks some. This table has 65,000 to 100,000 clones, 88% appearing once. The TCR comes from an adult who received the AZD1222 COVID-19 vaccine. The rearrangement uses TRBV28 and TRBJ1-2; D is uncertain. The sequenced sample was peripheral blood, obtained 28 days after the second AZD1222 dose. The CDR3 reads CASSFQTDWGYTF. The DNA of the CDR3 is TGTGCCAGCAGTTTCCAGACGGATTGGGGCTACACCTTC.